The next 29 T cell receptor beta chains were all read from a single sample in a study of vaccination effects on CD4 cells after COVID-19. Peptide-pool stimulation followed by sequencing identified expanded antigen-specific CD4+ clonotypes in the ViraFEST assay. An approximately 10-day culture period preceded the isolation of CD4+ T cells. Nucleocapsid antibodies stayed negative before and after vaccination, showing no earlier SARS-CoV-2 infection. Sequencing was performed with immunoSEQ multiplex PCR; in TCRdb, only in-frame clones are kept and a portion is missing. The sample holds about 73,000 clones; 65% to 85% are singletons and the top ten take under 3%. The antigens these receptors bind are not known. Sample: CD4+ T cells from PBMCs cultured with HCoV-NL63 spike peptides, taken before COVID-19 vaccination. The receptor set was obtained from a human donor who received a COVID-19 vaccine.

This sequence joins TRBV6-6 and TRBJ1-5, with D uncertain. CDR1 MNHNY and CDR2 SVGAGI come from the germline V gene (reference sequence). The CDR3 spans 13 residues. V was pared by 7 bases and J by 0 bases, with 7 bases between. Here the CDR3 reads CASIRDSNQPQHF. CDR3 bases: TGTGCCAGCATAAGGGATAGCAATCAGCCCCAGCATTTT.

This sequence joins TRBV18 and TRBJ1-3; D is undetermined. Germline loops: CDR1 KGHSH, CDR2 LQKENI. This CDR3 contains 16 residues. V lost 5 bases and J lost 2, with 16 bases in between. DNA of the CDR3: TGTGCCAGCTCAGAAAATTGGGGATCTGCTGGAAACACCATATATTTT. It is translated as CASSENWGSAGNTIYF. Looking up the rest from reference TRBV18 and TRBJ1-3 gives the full variable domain: NAGVMQNPRHLVRRRGQEARLRCSPMKGHSHVYWYRQLPEEGLKFMVYLQKENIIDESGMPKERFSAEFPKEGPSILRIQQVVRGDSAAYFCASSENWGSAGNTIYFGEGSWLTVV.

The genes are TRBV30 and TRBJ1-1; D is uncertain. Germline V gene data show CDR1 as GTSNPN and CDR2 as SVGIG (reference sequence). The CDR3 has 14 residues. V lost 3 bases, J lost 1 base, and 12 bases lay in between. This CDR3 is CAWSRVRSNTEAFF. The CDR3 coding sequence is TGTGCCTGGAGCCGGGTACGGTCGAACACTGAAGCTTTCTTT. Drawing the rest from reference TRBV30 and TRBJ1-1, the complete variable domain is SQTIHQWPATLVQPVGSPLSLECTVEGTSNPNLYWYRQAAGRGLQLLFYSVGIGQISSEVPQNLSASRPQDRQFILSSKKLLLSDSGFYLCAWSRVRSNTEAFFGQGTRLTVV.

The genes are TRBV28 and TRBJ2-3; the match to TRBD2 covers 7 bases. The CDR3 is 14 residues long. Trimming removed 6 bases from V and 3 bases from J; junction bases left unmatched: 6. Germline V gives CDR1 MDHEN, CDR2 SYDVKM. As DNA, the CDR3 is TGTGCCAGCAGGGAAGCGGGGTATACAGATACGCAGTATTTT. Encoded protein: CASREAGYTDTQYF.

The J gene is TRBJ2-7, the V gene TRBV2; 8 bases align to TRBD1. The germline V gene encodes CDR1 SNHLY and CDR2 FYNNEI. This CDR3 region has 16 residues. V lost 6 bases to trimming and J lost 3 bases; unmatched junction nucleotides: 13. CDR3 protein: CASRGTGTIYRYEQYV. CDR3 DNA: TGTGCCAGCAGAGGGACAGGAACTATATATCGCTACGAGCAGTACGTC.

The V call is TRBV7-3, the J call TRBJ2-2; no definite D call. V was trimmed by 0 bases and J by 7 bases, leaving 6 bases between them. This CDR3 is built from 13 residues. Germline CDR1 reads SGHTA; CDR2 reads FQGTGA. The CDR3 loop is CASSLTGYGELFF. The DNA for the CDR3 is TGTGCCAGCAGCTTAACCGGGTACGGGGAGCTGTTTTTT.

The chain has TRBV7-9 and TRBJ2-5; D might be TRBD1 (6 bases). Between the trimmed V and J ends, which lost 3 bases and 3 bases, there was a span of 11 bases. This CDR3 has 14 amino acids. Looked up from germline, CDR1 is SEHNR and CDR2 is FQNEAQ (reference sequence). The CDR3 loop is CASSFSGVKETQYF. The CDR3 DNA is TGTGCCAGCAGCTTCTCAGGGGTGAAAGAGACCCAGTACTTC.

This clone has a single count. The rearrangement uses TRBV19 and TRBJ1-1; 7 bases are a match to TRBD1. The trim removed 6 bases at V and 5 bases at J, leaving 12 bases unmatched. CDR1 LNHDA and CDR2 SQIVND come from the germline V gene (reference sequence). The CDR3 extends over 15 amino acids. The CDR3 nucleotides are TGTGCCAGTAGACGCAAGGGGGGACAGTCGACTGAAGCTTTCTTT. This encodes CASRRKGGQSTEAFF.

This clone was detected only a few times. V usage is TRBV4-3 and J usage is TRBJ2-3, with 9 bases identical to TRBD1. The CDR3 extends over 15 amino acids. CDR1 and CDR2 (germline): LGHNA, YSLEER. V gave up 4 bases and J gave up 1 base; unmatched junction bases: 3. This CDR3 is CASSPRTGGTDTQYF. The CDR3 coding sequence is TGCGCCAGCAGCCCCCGGACAGGGGGCACAGATACGCAGTATTTT.

This clone has a handful of counts. This sequence joins TRBV2 and TRBJ2-3; 9 nucleotides align to TRBD2. The CDR3 extends over 14 amino acids. In germline, CDR1 is SNHLY, CDR2 FYNNEI. The J segment lost 1 base and the V segment lost 7 bases, leaving 3 bases of the junction unmatched. CDR3 nucleotides: TGTGCCAGCACGTCTAGCGGGGGCACAGATACGCAGTATTTT. It codes for CASTSSGGTDTQYF.

The chain has TRBV15 and TRBJ2-3, with 7 bases identical to TRBD2. V was pared by 6 bases and J by 3 bases, with 6 bases of the junction left unmatched. Per the germline V gene, CDR1 is LNHNV and CDR2 is YYDKDF (reference sequence). The CDR3 spans 14 residues. The CDR3 nucleotides read TGTGCCACCAGGGAAAGGGGAGGGACAGATACGCAGTATTTT. Its protein product is CATRERGGTDTQYF.

This chain joins TRBV6-5 and TRBJ1-4; 7 nucleotides match TRBD1. The CDR3 covers 16 residues. V lost 0 bases, J lost 7 bases, and 8 bases stayed unmatched. CDR1 and CDR2 from the germline V gene are MNHEY and SVGAGI. In DNA, the CDR3 is TGTGCCAGCAGTTACTCGGGAACAGGGGTTGGTGAAAAACTGTTTTTT. It specifies CASSYSGTGVGEKLFF.

The V gene is TRBV5-1, the J gene TRBJ1-6; TRBD1 is a possible D gene (6 bases). Looked up from germline, CDR1 is SGHRS and CDR2 is YFSETQ. V gave up 1 base and J gave up 7 bases, with 12 bases separating them. There are 15 residues in the CDR3. The DNA for the CDR3 is TGCGCCAGCAGCTTGAGGACAGAAAACAATTCACCCCTCCACTTT. It is translated as CASSLRTENNSPLHF.

The chain couples TRBV18 to TRBJ2-4; D call uncertain. Trimming left V 3 bases short and J 0 bases short, with 9 bases between. Germline V gives CDR1 KGHSH, CDR2 LQKENI. The CDR3 length is 15 residues. The CDR3 bases are TGTGCCAGCTCACCGGTGGGGTTAGCCAAAAACATTCAGTACTTC. It codes for CASSPVGLAKNIQYF.

The CDR3 sequence: CASSFGGRQGGSDGYTF. The CDR3 DNA reads as TGTGCCAGCAGCTTTGGGGGGCGACAGGGGGGATCGGATGGCTACACCTTC. The V gene is TRBV5-6, the J gene TRBJ1-2; the match to TRBD1 covers 9 bases. Germline trimming cut 2 bases from V and 6 bases from J; bases unmatched to any gene: 14. Germline values: CDR1 SGHDT, CDR2 YYEEEE. The CDR3 length is 17 residues.

Here the CDR3 DNA reads TGTGCCAGCAGTTACTCTACCGGGCCCGGGGCTTTCTTT. It translates to CASSYSTGPGAFF. J is TRBJ1-1 and V is TRBV6-6; no reliable D call. The CDR3 extends over 13 amino acids. The V gene's germline CDR1 is MNHNY and CDR2 SVGAGI (reference sequence). V was shortened by 0 bases and J by 11 bases, with 13 bases between the two germline ends.

This clone was observed a few times. The chain uses TRBV4-1 and TRBJ2-1; tentative D call: TRBD1 (5 bases). This CDR3 comprises 16 residues. CDR1 and CDR2 (germline): MGHRA, YSYEKL. V was pared by 1 base and J by 0 bases, with 10 bases between. CDR3 amino acids: CASSQVSGASYNEQFF. The DNA for the CDR3 is TGCGCCAGCAGCCAAGTCTCTGGGGCCTCCTACAATGAGCAGTTCTTC.

The V gene is TRBV5-4, the J gene TRBJ1-2; 9 bases match TRBD1. Germline V gene data show CDR1 as SGHNT and CDR2 as YYREEE (reference sequence). There are 14 residues in the CDR3. Germline trimming cut 4 bases from V and 2 bases from J; bases unmatched to any gene: 3. The CDR3: CASSPTGGNYGYTF. In nucleotides, the CDR3 is TGTGCCAGCAGCCCGACAGGGGGAAACTATGGCTACACCTTC. Complete variable domain (other parts from reference TRBV5-4 and TRBJ1-2): ETGVTQSPTHLIKTRGQQVTLRCSSQSGHNTVSWYQQALGQGPQFIFQYYREEENGRGNFPPRFSGLQFPNYSSELNVNALELDDSALYLCASSPTGGNYGYTFGSGTRLTVV.

This clone was picked up a small number of times. The chain has TRBV4-1 and TRBJ2-1; TRBD2 matches at 8 bases. The CDR3 is made up of 14 amino acids. CDR1 is MGHRA and CDR2 is YSYEKL in the germline V gene. Unmatched junction bases numbered 6, after V lost 11 bases and J lost 0 bases. CDR3 coding DNA: TGCGCCGCAGCGGGGACTAGCTCCTACAATGAGCAGTTCTTC. Protein sequence: CAAAGTSSYNEQFF.

The chain carries TRBV18 and TRBJ1-1; D might be TRBD1 (5 bases). With 4 bases removed from V and 5 bases from J, the gap between germline ends came to 14 bases. This CDR3 comprises 14 residues. The germline gives CDR1 KGHSH, CDR2 LQKENI. CDR3 loop: CASSRGTLKTEAFF. CDR3 nucleotides: TGTGCCAGCTCACGAGGGACTCTAAAGACTGAAGCTTTCTTT.

The chain is built from TRBV2 and TRBJ1-5, with D possibly being TRBD1 (5 bases). This CDR3 spans 14 amino acids. Trimming removed 2 bases from V and 6 bases from J, with 11 bases in between. CDR1 is SNHLY, CDR2 FYNNEI, per germline. CDR3 nucleotides: TGTGCCAGCAGTGAACTTGGGGGGGTTCAGCCCCAGCATTTT. This translates into CASSELGGVQPQHF.

This clone has more than one count but fewer than ten. The chain has TRBV30 and TRBJ1-4; the match to TRBD1 covers 7 bases. The CDR3 consists of 15 residues. V gave up 3 bases and J gave up 1 base; unmatched junction bases: 5. CDR1 and CDR2 (germline): GTSNPN, SVGIG (reference sequence). The CDR3 region has the DNA TGTGCCTGGAGACAGGGGCTGGTAACTAATGAAAAACTGTTTTTT. This sequence encodes CAWRQGLVTNEKLFF.

Here the CDR3 DNA reads TGTGCCAGCAGCATCTCGTGGAGGCCTAATGAAAAACTGTTTTTT. It is translated as CASSISWRPNEKLFF. The chain employs TRBV9 and TRBJ1-4; D not resolved. Trimming cost V 4 bases and J 3 bases, with 13 bases left between them. The CDR3 is made up of 15 amino acids. Per germline, CDR1 SGDLS and CDR2 YYNGEE.

The rearrangement links TRBV30 to TRBJ2-5; 7 bases match TRBD1. The V segment lost 1 base and the J segment 5 bases; nucleotides outside the gene matches: 10. Germline CDR1 is GTSNPN and CDR2 is SVGIG (reference sequence). The CDR3 spans 15 residues. The chain's CDR3 is CAWSADGTVGETQYF. DNA for the CDR3: TGTGCCTGGAGTGCCGACGGGACAGTCGGGGAGACCCAGTACTTC.

The chain has TRBV5-8 and TRBJ1-1; D gene ambiguous. There are 13 residues in the CDR3. V lost 4 bases and J 6 bases, leaving 13 bases between the germline ends. CDR1 SGHTS and CDR2 YDEGEE come from the germline V gene. DNA for the CDR3: TGTGCCAGCAGCAGGAATCAAAGGGCTGAAGCTTTCTTT. Amino acid sequence: CASSRNQRAEAFF.

The genes are TRBV9 and TRBJ1-1; D might be TRBD1 (5 bases). Germline loops: CDR1 SGDLS, CDR2 YYNGEE. V lost 3 bases and J 3 bases, leaving 9 bases between the germline ends. The CDR3 runs 13 residues. In nucleotides, the CDR3 is TGTGCCAGCAGCGGGGGACGGGACACTGAAGCTTTCTTT. Residues: CASSGGRDTEAFF.

The CDR3 DNA is TGTGCCAGCAGCTTAGCCGTGGGTAACACTGAAGCTTTCTTT. It codes for CASSLAVGNTEAFF. The chain employs TRBV7-2 and TRBJ1-1; no definite D call. Per germline, CDR1 SGHTA and CDR2 FQGNSA. Trimming pared 0 bases from V and 2 bases from J, leaving 7 bases between. This CDR3 has 14 residues.

This sequence joins TRBV5-6 and TRBJ2-7; tentatively, D is TRBD1 (5 bases). V dropped 3 bases and J dropped 4 bases, with 8 bases sitting between them. The CDR3 has 12 amino acids. CDR1 SGHDT and CDR2 YYEEEE come from the germline V gene. In nucleotides, the CDR3 is TGTGCCAGCAGCTACCAGGGTTACGAGCAGTACGTC. Amino acid sequence: CASSYQGYEQYV.

The rearrangement links TRBV24-1 to TRBJ2-2; 7 bases align to TRBD1. After removal of 1 base from V and 3 bases from J, the junction contained 4 bases not matched to a gene. Germline-derived CDR1 and CDR2 are KGHDR and SFDVKD. The CDR3 totals 16 residues. The CDR3 sequence: CATSDFKGAYTGELFF. CDR3 nucleotide sequence: TGTGCCACCAGTGATTTTAAGGGGGCGTACACCGGGGAGCTGTTTTTT.